The sequence of this T cell receptor beta chain was determined in a study of vaccination effects on CD4 cells after COVID-19. The table came from immunoSEQ multiplex PCR; TCRdb's copy has only in-frame clones and leaves some out. The sample records tens of thousands of clones, just over 70% being singletons. Peptide-pool stimulation followed by sequencing identified expanded antigen-specific CD4+ clonotypes in the ViraFEST assay. It was after approximately 10 days of culture that CD4+ T cells were isolated. The person had PCR-confirmed SARS-CoV-2 infection between March and December 2020. Replacing half the medium with IL-2 medium was done on days 3 and 7. To note about this clone: Its target is not known.

Germline CDR1 reads LGHNA; CDR2 reads YNFKEQ. V lost 4 bases and J lost 3, with 11 bases in between. This CDR3 spans 14 amino acids. The source was CD4+ T cells from PBMCs cultured with a peptide pool, collected before COVID-19 vaccination. The chain combines TRBV4-2 with TRBJ2-3, with D perhaps TRBD1 (6 bases). This clonotype originated in a human donor who had a prior SARS-CoV-2 infection. CDR3 coding DNA: TGTGCCAGCAGCCGCTGGGGGCAGACAGATACGCAGTATTTT. This sequence encodes CASSRWGQTDTQYF.